One sample yielded the 8 T cell receptor beta chains listed below, sequenced in a study of response to subunit inactivated influenza vaccine. Each CDR3 protein is one row after TCRdb ran MiXCR on the RT-PCR reads. The table includes roughly 700,000 distinct CDR3 sequences, approximately 15% detected once. The source material was PBMCs from blood, sampled less than 15 days before vaccination. The receptors come from a man aged 50 or older who received an inactivated influenza vaccine.

This clonotype was seen more than once but under ten times. The J gene is TRBJ2-7, the V gene TRBV5-6, with no clear D. The CDR3 spans 16 residues. Germline assignment: CDR1 SGHDT and CDR2 YYEEEE. The V and J ends lost 4 bases and 6 bases respectively, with 23 bases between them. CDR3 DNA sequence: TGTGCCAGCAGCATGAGGCCGACGGGTCTCCCTCTCGAGCAGTACTTC. Amino acid sequence: CASSMRPTGLPLEQYF.

This clonotype was detected only a few times. The J gene is TRBJ2-1, the V gene TRBV2; no clear D. The germline V and J ends were trimmed by 4 bases and 9 bases, with 19 bases remaining between them. CDR1 is SNHLY, CDR2 FYNNEI, per germline. This CDR3 has 15 residues. CDR3 nucleotides: TGTGCCAGCAGTGCCGCTCTTCCCCCTACGGGTGAGCAGTTCTTC. Translating it yields CASSAALPPTGEQFF.

This clonotype occurred a few times. V usage is TRBV7-2 and J usage is TRBJ1-1, with no clear D. Per the germline V gene, CDR1 is SGHTA and CDR2 is FQGNSA. Trimming removed 3 bases at V and 5 bases at J, with 13 bases between. The length of the CDR3 is 14 residues. The CDR3 DNA is TGTGCCAGCAGCTTGGGGTTGGACGGTACTGAAGCTTTCTTT. Protein product: CASSLGLDGTEAFF.

The chain has TRBV30 and TRBJ1-3; D gene uncertain. V was cut by 3 bases and J by 4 bases, with 7 bases left in between. CDR1 is GTSNPN and CDR2 is SVGIG in the germline V gene (reference sequence). The CDR3 covers 12 residues. The CDR3 DNA follows: TGTGCCTGGAGATTTGGCGGAAACACCATATATTTT. The encoded protein is CAWRFGGNTIYF.

There are a few counts of this clonotype. The chain links TRBV11-2 to TRBJ2-1, with D perhaps TRBD2 (6 bases). V lost 5 bases to trimming and J lost 3 bases, with 17 bases between them. The CDR3 covers 16 residues. Germline-derived CDR1 and CDR2 are SGHAT and FQNNGV. CDR3 bases: TGTGCCAGCAGCCCCACCTCGGGAGCATTCTACAATGAGCAGTTCTTC. Translated, it gives CASSPTSGAFYNEQFF.

This clonotype was recorded at least ten times. Here the CDR3 reads CASSYGRTSGVLMELFF. DNA of the CDR3: TGTGCCAGCAGTTACGGAAGGACTAGCGGGGTCCTGATGGAGCTGTTTTTT. The rearrangement uses TRBV6-5 and TRBJ2-2, with 12 bases fitting TRBD2. The CDR3 consists of 17 residues. The germline V gene encodes CDR1 MNHEY and CDR2 SVGAGI. V gave up 2 bases and J gave up 10 bases; unmatched junction bases: 11.

This clonotype was counted ten times or more. The chain uses TRBV6-2 or TRBV6-3 and TRBJ1-2; D perhaps matches TRBD1 (5 bases). CDR3 length: 15 amino acids. Germline lookup yields CDR1 MNHEY and CDR2 SVGEGT. V lost 5 bases and J 2 bases, leaving 15 bases between the germline ends. The DNA of the CDR3 is TGTGCCAGCAGTGATCAGGGAGGAGGCAACTATGGCTACACCTTC. Its translation: CASSDQGGGNYGYTF.

CDR3 DNA sequence: TGTGCCATCAAAACCGACAGGGGGCCCTACGAGCAGTACTTC. It yields the protein CAIKTDRGPYEQYF. The chain uses TRBV10-3 and TRBJ2-7; 10 bases fit TRBD1. With 7 bases clipped from V and 2 bases from J, the junction kept 5 bases outside the gene matches. The CDR3 has 14 amino acids. CDR1 is ENHRY and CDR2 is SYGVKD in the germline V gene.